The rows below give T cell receptor beta chains drawn from one sample of a study of blood T cell repertoires in COVID-19. The assay was immunoSEQ multiplex PCR, and TCRdb's table has in-frame clones only and misses some. This table has about 61,000 clones, about 90% appearing once. The sample comprised peripheral blood. The receptor set was obtained from a woman aged 45-65 years with active or convalescent COVID-19. The CDR3 runs from the conserved cysteine through the conserved F or W. The order of the fields is D gene, J gene, clone size, V gene, CDR3 DNA, CDR3 protein. D genes are given only for firm matches. Clone size is stated in some rows and not others, as once, few, many or a class when expanded.

NA TRBJ1-2 few TRBV12-3/TRBV12-4 TGTGCCAGCAGTTTAACAGGGTGGTATGGCTACACCTTC CASSLTGWYGYTF
NA TRBJ1-2 NA TRBV5-1 TGCGCCAGCAGCGCGGACTATGGCTACACCTTC CASSADYGYTF
TRBD1 TRBJ2-1 NA TRBV10-3 TGTGCCATCAGTGAGGCCCTACAGGGGCCCTACAATGAGCAGTTCTTC CAISEALQGPYNEQFF
TRBD2 TRBJ2-5 NA TRBV7-3 TGTGCCAGCAGCCGGGGGGGCGAAGAGACCCAGTACTTC CASSRGGEETQYF
NA TRBJ2-1 NA TRBV9 TGTGCCAGCAGCATTAGCCACAATGAGCAGTTCTTC CASSISHNEQFF
NA TRBJ1-1 NA TRBV5-1 TGCGCCAGCAGCATAAACAGGGTTTCAGCGCTGAACACTGAAGCTTTCTTT CASSINRVSALNTEAFF
NA TRBJ2-4 NA TRBV5-6 TGTGCCAGCAGTCTGACAGGCTTCGAGGGCAAAAACATTCAGTACTTC CASSLTGFEGKNIQYF
TRBD2 TRBJ2-7 NA TRBV27 TGTGCCAGCAGTTTAGGCGGGAGTGGGTCCTACTACGAGCAGTACTTC CASSLGGSGSYYEQYF
NA TRBJ2-2 NA TRBV21-1 TGTGCCAGCAGCAAAGGTAGGACAGGGGGCCCCAACACCGGGGAGCTGTTTTTT CASSKGRTGGPNTGELFF
NA TRBJ1-2 NA TRBV20-1 TGCAGTGCCCCGCTAGCCTATGGCTACACCTTC CSAPLAYGYTF
TRBD2 TRBJ2-7 NA TRBV7-6 TGTGCCAGCAGCCCCAGGGAGGGCCTATACGAGCAGTACTTC CASSPREGLYEQYF
NA TRBJ2-7 NA TRBV5-1 TGCGCCAGCAGCGGAGGGACGTCTCCCTACGAGCAGTACTTC CASSGGTSPYEQYF
TRBD1 TRBJ2-7 NA TRBV19 TGTGCCAGTAGTCCGACAGGGCCAGTTGAGCAGTACTTC CASSPTGPVEQYF
TRBD1 TRBJ1-5 NA TRBV2 TGTGCCAGCAGTGGGGGACAGGGTTATCAGCCCCAGCATTTT CASSGGQGYQPQHF